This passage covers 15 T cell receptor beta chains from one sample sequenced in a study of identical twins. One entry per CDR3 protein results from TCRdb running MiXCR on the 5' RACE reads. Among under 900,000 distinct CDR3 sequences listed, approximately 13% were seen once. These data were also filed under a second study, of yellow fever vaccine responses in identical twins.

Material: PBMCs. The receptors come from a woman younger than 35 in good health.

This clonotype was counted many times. The CDR3 DNA follows: TGCGCCAGCAGCCTACCCAGGACAGCCGGAACTGAAGCTTTCTTT. Amino acid sequence: CASSLPRTAGTEAFF. The chain uses TRBV5-1 and TRBJ1-1; TRBD1 might be the D (6 bases). This CDR3 is built from 15 residues. CDR1 and CDR2 from the germline V gene are SGHRS and YFSETQ. Trimming took 4 bases from V and 5 from J, leaving 18 bases between them.

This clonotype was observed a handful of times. The CDR3 region is CASTGQFNQPQHF. The CDR3 DNA follows: TGTGCCAGTACGGGACAGTTCAATCAGCCCCAGCATTTT. J is TRBJ1-5 and V is TRBV19; 7 nucleotides agree with TRBD1. J was trimmed by 3 bases and V by 7 bases; bases with no gene match: 3. The CDR3 length is 13 residues. Germline CDR1 LNHDA, CDR2 SQIVND (reference sequence). Combining the CDR3 with reference TRBV19 and TRBJ1-5 gives the whole variable domain DGGITQSPKYLFRKEGQNVTLSCEQNLNHDAMYWYRQDPGQGLRLIYYSQIVNDFQKGDIAEGYSVSREKKESFPLTVTSAQKNPTAFYLCASTGQFNQPQHFGDGTRLSIL.

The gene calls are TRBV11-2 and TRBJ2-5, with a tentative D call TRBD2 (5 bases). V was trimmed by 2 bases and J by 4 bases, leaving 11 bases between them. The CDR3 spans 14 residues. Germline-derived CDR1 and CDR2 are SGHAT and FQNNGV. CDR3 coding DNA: TGTGCCAGCAGCTTATGGAGGCCAGGAGAGACCCAGTACTTC. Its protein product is CASSLWRPGETQYF.

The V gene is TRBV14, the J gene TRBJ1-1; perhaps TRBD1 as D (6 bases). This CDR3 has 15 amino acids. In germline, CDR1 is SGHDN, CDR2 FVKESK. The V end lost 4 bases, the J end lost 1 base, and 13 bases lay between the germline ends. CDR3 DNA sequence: TGTGCCAGCAGCCCCTTCGGACAGAAGAACACTGAAGCTTTCTTT. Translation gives CASSPFGQKNTEAFF. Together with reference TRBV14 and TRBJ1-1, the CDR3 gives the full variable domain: EAGVTQFPSHSVIEKGQTVTLRCDPISGHDNLYWYRRVMGKEIKFLLHFVKESKQDESGMPNNRFLAERTGGTYSTLKVQPAELEDSGVYFCASSPFGQKNTEAFFGQGTRLTVV.

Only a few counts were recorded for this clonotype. The CDR3 sequence is CASSHGTGLSYNEQFF. In DNA form, the CDR3 reads TGTGCCAGCAGCCATGGGACGGGACTCTCCTACAATGAGCAGTTCTTC. The gene calls are TRBV14 and TRBJ2-1, with D possibly matching TRBD2 (6 bases). Germline loops: CDR1 SGHDN, CDR2 FVKESK. CDR3 length equals 16 residues. V lost 3 bases, J lost 0 bases, and 12 bases lay in between.

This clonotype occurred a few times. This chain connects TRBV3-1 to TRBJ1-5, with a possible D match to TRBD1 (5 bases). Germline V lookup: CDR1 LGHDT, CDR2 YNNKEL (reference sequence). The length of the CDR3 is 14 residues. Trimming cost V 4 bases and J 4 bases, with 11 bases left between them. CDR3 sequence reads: CASSPRGDNQPQHF. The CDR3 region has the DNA TGTGCCAGCAGCCCCCGGGGGGATAATCAGCCCCAGCATTTT.

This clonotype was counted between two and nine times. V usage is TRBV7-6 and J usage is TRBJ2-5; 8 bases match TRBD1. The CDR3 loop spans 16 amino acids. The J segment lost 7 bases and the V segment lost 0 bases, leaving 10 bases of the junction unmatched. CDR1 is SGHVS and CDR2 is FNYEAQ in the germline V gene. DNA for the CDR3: TGTGCCAGCAGCTTAGCGGTTACAGGGGGTGAGGTGACCCAGTACTTC. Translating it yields CASSLAVTGGEVTQYF.

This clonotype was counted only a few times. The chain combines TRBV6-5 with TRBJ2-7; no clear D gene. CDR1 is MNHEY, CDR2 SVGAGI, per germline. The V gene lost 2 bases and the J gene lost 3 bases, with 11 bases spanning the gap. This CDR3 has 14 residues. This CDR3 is CASSYAVGNYEQYF. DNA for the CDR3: TGTGCCAGCAGTTACGCAGTAGGGAACTACGAGCAGTACTTC.

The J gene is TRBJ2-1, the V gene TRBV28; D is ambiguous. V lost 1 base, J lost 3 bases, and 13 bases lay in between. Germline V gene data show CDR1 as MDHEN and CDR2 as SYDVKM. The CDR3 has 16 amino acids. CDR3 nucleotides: TGTGCCAGCAGTTTATTGGTAGCAAATCTCTACAATGAGCAGTTCTTC. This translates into CASSLLVANLYNEQFF.

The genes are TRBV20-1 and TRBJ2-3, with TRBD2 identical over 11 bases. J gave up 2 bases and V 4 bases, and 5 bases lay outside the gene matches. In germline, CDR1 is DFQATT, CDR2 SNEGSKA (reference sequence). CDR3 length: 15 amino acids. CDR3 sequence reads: CSAISGRALTDTQYF. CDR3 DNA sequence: TGCAGTGCTATTAGCGGGAGGGCCCTCACAGATACGCAGTATTTT.

The CDR3 region is CASSLLAGSGNTIYF. In DNA, the CDR3 is TGTGCCAGCAGTTTATTAGCTGGGTCGGGAAACACCATATATTTT. The chain is built from TRBV28 and TRBJ1-3; D ambiguous. From germline, CDR1 is MDHEN and CDR2 SYDVKM. This CDR3 is built from 15 residues. Trimming shortened V by 1 base and J by 4 bases, and 11 bases separated the two germline ends.

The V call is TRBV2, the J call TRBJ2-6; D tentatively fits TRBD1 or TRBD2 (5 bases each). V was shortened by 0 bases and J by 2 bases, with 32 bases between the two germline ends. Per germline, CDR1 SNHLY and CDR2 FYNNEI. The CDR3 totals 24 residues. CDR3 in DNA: TGTGCCAGCAGTGAAGCGCTTCGAGGGGAATTAGGTCGGGACCCCGGGCCTGGGGCCAACGTCCTGACTTTC. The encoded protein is CASSEALRGELGRDPGPGANVLTF.

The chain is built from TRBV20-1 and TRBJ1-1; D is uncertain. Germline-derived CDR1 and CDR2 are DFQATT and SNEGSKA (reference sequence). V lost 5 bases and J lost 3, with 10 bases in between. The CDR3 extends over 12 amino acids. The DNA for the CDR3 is TGCAGTGCTTGCGGGCAATACACTGAAGCTTTCTTT. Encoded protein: CSACGQYTEAFF.

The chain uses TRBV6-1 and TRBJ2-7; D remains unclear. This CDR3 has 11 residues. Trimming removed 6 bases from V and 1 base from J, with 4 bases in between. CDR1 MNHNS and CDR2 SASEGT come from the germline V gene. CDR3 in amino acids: CASRVSYEQYV. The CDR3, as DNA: TGTGCCAGCAGGGTTTCCTACGAGCAGTACGTC.

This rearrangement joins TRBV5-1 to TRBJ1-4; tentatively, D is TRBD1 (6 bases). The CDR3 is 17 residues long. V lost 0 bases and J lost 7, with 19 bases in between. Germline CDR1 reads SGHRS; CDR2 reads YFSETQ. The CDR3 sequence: CASSLGGSRGQSEKLFF. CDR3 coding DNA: TGCGCCAGCAGCTTGGGAGGTTCGCGGGGGCAGAGTGAAAAACTGTTTTTT. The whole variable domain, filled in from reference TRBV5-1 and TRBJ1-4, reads KAGVTQTPRYLIKTRGQQVTLSCSPISGHRSVSWYQQTPGQGLQFLFEYFSETQRNKGNFPGRFSGRQFSNSRSEMNVSTLELGDSALYLCASSLGGSRGQSEKLFFGSGTQLSVL.